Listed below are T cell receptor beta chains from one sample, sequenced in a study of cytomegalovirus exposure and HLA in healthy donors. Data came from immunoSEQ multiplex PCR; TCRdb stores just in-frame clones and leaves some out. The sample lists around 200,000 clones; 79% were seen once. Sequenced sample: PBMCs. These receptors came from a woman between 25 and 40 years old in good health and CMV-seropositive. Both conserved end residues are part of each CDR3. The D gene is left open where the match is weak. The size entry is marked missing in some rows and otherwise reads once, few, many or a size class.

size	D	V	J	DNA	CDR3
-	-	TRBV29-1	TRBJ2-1	TGCAGCACCCGAGTCGAGGAGAATGAGCAGTTCTTC	CSTRVEENEQFF
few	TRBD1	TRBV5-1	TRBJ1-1	TGCGCCAGCAGCGATCCGGGACAGGGGGCGAGGAATCCTGAAGCTTTCTTT	CASSDPGQGARNPEAFF
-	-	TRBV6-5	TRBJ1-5	TGTGCCAGCAGTTCGGGATTTGGGTACAATCAGCCCCAGCATTTT	CASSSGFGYNQPQHF
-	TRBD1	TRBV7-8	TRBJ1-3	TGTGCCAGCAGCGCGGCTAGGACAGGGGCTGGAAACACCATATATTTT	CASSAARTGAGNTIYF
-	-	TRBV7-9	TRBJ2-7	TGTGCCAGCAGCCCAACAGGGCAGGGACACGAGCAGTACTTC	CASSPTGQGHEQYF
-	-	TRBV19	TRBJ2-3	TGTGCCAGTAGTATACAGGATTACGGCACAGATACGCAGTATTTT	CASSIQDYGTDTQYF
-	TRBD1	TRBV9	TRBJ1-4	TGTGCCAGCAGCGTAGTAGGCCGGGACAGGGGAAGGCGGTGGGGTCCCGGCCCCATGGAAAAACTGTTTTTT	CASSVVGRDRGRRWGPGPMEKLFF
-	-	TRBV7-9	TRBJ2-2	TGTGCCAGCAGCTCTCCAGTAACCGGGGAGCTGTTTTTT	CASSSPVTGELFF
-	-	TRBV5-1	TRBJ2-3	TGCGCCAGCAGCGATGGGTCGGAGGGCTTCACATATACGCAGTATTTT	CASSDGSEGFTYTQYF
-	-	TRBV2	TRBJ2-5	TGTGCCAGCAGGCCCGGGGAAGAGACCCAGTACTTC	CASRPGEETQYF
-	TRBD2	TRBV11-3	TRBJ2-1	TGTGCCAGCAGCTTAACGGGACTAAGAGACAATGAGCAGTTCTTC	CASSLTGLRDNEQFF
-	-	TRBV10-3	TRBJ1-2	TGTGCCATCACAGCCCCCACACTGGGGGGTAACTATGGCTACACCTTC	CAITAPTLGGNYGYTF
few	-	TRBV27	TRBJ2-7	TGTGCCAGCAGTCGAGAGGGCTCCAGCTCCTACGAGCAGTACTTC	CASSREGSSSYEQYF
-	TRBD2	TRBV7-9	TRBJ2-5	TGTGCCAGCAGCTTAGCGGTTGCGGGAGGGCCTGGCGAGACCCAGTACTTC	CASSLAVAGGPGETQYF
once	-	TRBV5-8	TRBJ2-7	TGTGCCAGCAGCCGTCCGGGCAGGGGCAGATACGAGCAGTACTTC	CASSRPGRGRYEQYF
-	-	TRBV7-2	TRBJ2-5	TGTGCCAGCAGCTTACTGTTCGGGAAAGAGACCCAGTACTTC	CASSLLFGKETQYF
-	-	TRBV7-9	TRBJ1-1	TGTGCCAGCCGGACGGGACACTGGAACACTGAAGCTTTCTTT	CASRTGHWNTEAFF
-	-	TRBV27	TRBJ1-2	TGTGCCAGCAGTTTATCCAGCGGGGTCTATGGCTACACCTTC	CASSLSSGVYGYTF
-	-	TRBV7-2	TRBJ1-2	TGTGCCAGCAGCTTATCCAGAAACTATGGCTACACCTTC	CASSLSRNYGYTF
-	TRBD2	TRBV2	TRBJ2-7	TGTGCCAGCATCAGGTTTAGCGGGACTCCGAACGAGCAGTACTTC	CASIRFSGTPNEQYF
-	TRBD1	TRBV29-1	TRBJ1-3	TGCAGCGCCCTGACAGGGCACTCTGGAAACACCATATATTTT	CSALTGHSGNTIYF
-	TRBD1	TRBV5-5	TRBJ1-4	TGTGCCAGCAGCTTTCCGGACAGGGGAGATGAAAAACTGTTTTTT	CASSFPDRGDEKLFF
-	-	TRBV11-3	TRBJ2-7	TGTGCCAGCAGCTTAGATCTGTCCCCGGGGGAGCAGTACTTC	CASSLDLSPGEQYF
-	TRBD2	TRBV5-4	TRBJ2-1	TGTGCCAGCAGCTTGCTAGCGGGGGCGGCGGATGAGCAGTTCTTC	CASSLLAGAADEQFF